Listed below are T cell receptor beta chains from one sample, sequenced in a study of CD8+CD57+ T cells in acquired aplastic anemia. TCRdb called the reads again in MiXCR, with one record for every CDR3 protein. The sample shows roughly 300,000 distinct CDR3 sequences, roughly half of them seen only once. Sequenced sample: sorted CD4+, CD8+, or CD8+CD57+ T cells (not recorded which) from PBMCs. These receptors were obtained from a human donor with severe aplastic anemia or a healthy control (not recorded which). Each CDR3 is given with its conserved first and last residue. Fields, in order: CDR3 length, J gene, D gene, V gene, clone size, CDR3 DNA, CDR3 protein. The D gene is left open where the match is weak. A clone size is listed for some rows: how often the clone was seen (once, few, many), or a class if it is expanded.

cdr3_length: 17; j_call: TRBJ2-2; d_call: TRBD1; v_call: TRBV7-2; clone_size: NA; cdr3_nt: TGTGCCAGCAGTCGGAAACCGGGACAGGGCGGCACCGGGGAGCTGTTTTTT; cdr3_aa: CASSRKPGQGGTGELFF
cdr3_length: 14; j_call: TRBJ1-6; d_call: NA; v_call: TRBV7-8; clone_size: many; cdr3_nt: TGTGCCAGCAGCCCCCTCTTAGGAAATTCACCCCTCCACTTT; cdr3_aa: CASSPLLGNSPLHF
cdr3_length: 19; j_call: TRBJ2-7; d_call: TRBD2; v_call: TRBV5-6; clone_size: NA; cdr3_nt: TGTGCCAGCAGCCCGTCCCCCGGACTAGCGGGGTCAGGATCCTACGAGCAGTACTTC; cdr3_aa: CASSPSPGLAGSGSYEQYF
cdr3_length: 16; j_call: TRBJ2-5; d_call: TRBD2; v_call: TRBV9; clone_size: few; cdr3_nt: TGTGCCAGCAGCGCCTTAGCGGGAGGCTGGGGGGAGACCCAGTACTTC; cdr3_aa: CASSALAGGWGETQYF
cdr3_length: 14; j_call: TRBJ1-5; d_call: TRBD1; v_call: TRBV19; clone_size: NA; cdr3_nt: TGTGCCAGAGGGGGGGGACAGGGGTGTCAGCCCCAGCATTTT; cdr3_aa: CARGGGQGCQPQHF
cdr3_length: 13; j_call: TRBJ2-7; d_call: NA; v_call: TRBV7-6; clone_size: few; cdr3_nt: TGTGCCAGCAGCTCCCGGACAATTTACGAGCAGTACTTC; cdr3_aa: CASSSRTIYEQYF
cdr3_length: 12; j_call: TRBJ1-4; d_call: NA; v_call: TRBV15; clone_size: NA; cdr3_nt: TGTGCCACCAGAGGTGGAGAGGGTTCGGTGTTTTTT; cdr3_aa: CATRGGEGSVFF
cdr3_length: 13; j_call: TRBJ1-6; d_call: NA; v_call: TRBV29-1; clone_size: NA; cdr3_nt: TGCAGCGTGCAGACAGACTTTAATTCACCCCTCCACTTT; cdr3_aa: CSVQTDFNSPLHF
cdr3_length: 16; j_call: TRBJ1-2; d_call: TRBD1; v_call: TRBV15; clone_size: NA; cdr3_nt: TGTGCCACCAGCAGAGATCAAAATCGGGACAGGGAAGGCTACACCTTC; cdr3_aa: CATSRDQNRDREGYTF
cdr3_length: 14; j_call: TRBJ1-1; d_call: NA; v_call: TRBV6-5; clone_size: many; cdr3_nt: TGTGCCAGCAGTAGGCAGGGTCCGTCCACTGAAGCTTTCTTT; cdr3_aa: CASSRQGPSTEAFF
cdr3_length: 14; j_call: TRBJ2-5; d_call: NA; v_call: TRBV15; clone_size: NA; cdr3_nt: TGTGCCACCAGCAGAGGACAGAGCCAAGAGACCCAGTACTTC; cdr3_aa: CATSRGQSQETQYF
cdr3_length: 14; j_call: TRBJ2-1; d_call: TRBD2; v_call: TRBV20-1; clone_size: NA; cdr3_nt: TGCAGTGCTAGACTGGCTAGCGGGGGGAATGAGCAGTTCTTC; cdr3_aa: CSARLASGGNEQFF
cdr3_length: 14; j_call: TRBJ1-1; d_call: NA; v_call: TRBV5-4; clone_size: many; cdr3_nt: TGTGCCAGCAGCCAACAGGGATTGAACACTGAAGCTCTCTTT; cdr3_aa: CASSQQGLNTEALF
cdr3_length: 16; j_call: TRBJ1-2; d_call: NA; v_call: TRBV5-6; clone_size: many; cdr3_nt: TGTGCCAGCAGCTTGCCAGGGGCCCCCACTAACTATGGCTACACCTTC; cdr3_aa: CASSLPGAPTNYGYTF
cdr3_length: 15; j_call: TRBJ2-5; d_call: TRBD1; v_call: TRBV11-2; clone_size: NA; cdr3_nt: TGTGCCTGCAGCTTAGCGTGGGGACAGGAAGAGACCCAGTACTTC; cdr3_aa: CACSLAWGQEETQYF
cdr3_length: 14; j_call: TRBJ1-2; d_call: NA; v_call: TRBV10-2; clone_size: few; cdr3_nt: TGCGCCAGCAGCATAACCAAGGACAGCTATGGCTACACCTTC; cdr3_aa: CASSITKDSYGYTF